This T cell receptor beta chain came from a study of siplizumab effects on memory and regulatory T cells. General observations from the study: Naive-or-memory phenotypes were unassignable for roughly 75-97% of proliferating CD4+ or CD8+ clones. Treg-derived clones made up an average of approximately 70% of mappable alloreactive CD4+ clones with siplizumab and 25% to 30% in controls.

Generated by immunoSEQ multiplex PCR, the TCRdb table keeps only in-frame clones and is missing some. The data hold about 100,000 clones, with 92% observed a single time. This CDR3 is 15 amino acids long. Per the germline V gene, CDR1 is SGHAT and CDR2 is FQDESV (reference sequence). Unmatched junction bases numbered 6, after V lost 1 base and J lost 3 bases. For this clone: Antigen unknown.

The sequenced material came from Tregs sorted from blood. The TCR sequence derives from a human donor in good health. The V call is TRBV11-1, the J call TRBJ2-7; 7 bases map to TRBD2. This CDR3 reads CASSLGIGGSYEQYF. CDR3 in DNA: TGTGCCAGCAGCTTAGGGATCGGCGGGAGCTACGAGCAGTACTTC.